One and the same sample provided the 23 T cell receptor beta chains below, sequenced in a study of PD-1 blockade in classical Hodgkin lymphoma (dated by TCRdb to 2020 to 2021). What this sample's time point label stands for: cycle 4 day 1 (C4D1), after 5 to 7 weeks of nivolumab. Every trial patient had relapsed after autologous stem cell transplantation, and cohorts A, B and C differed in prior brentuximab vedotin exposure. The library was made by the immunoSEQ multiplex PCR assay. The immuneACCESS repertoire file appears here via TCRdb, limited to in-frame rearrangements. These files lack a portion of the clones; in checked studies, under half of the deficit traces to unresolved V genes, and the cause of the others is not known. Present in this sample are over 50,000 clones, roughly 87% of which were seen just once. The top ten clonotypes cover more than 8% of the sample. The sequenced sample was peripheral blood mononuclear cells (PBMCs), obtained before the fourth cycle of nivolumab. These receptor sequences come from a human donor with classical Hodgkin lymphoma.

The chain carries TRBV4-2 and TRBJ2-1; no clear D. Germline-derived CDR1 and CDR2 are LGHNA and YNFKEQ. The CDR3 totals 10 residues. The V end was cut by 6 bases, the J end by 13 bases, with 10 bases between. The DNA for the CDR3 is TGTGCCAGCAGACAACTCCTCCAGTTCTTC. It is translated as CASRQLLQFF.

The rearrangement links TRBV2 to TRBJ1-2, with D hard to call. In germline, CDR1 is SNHLY, CDR2 FYNNEI. This CDR3 spans 12 amino acids. V lost 6 bases and J lost 0, with 5 bases in between. This chain's CDR3 is CASRGANYGYTF. The CDR3 DNA follows: TGTGCCAGCAGGGGAGCTAACTATGGCTACACCTTC.

CDR3 sequence: CASTNRLHLTNEKLFF. The CDR3 nucleotides read TGTGCCAGCACGAACAGACTCCATCTCACTAATGAAAAACTGTTTTTT. The rearrangement uses TRBV2 and TRBJ1-4, with D unresolved. The ends were cut back, 7 bases at V and 2 bases at J, with 17 bases in the middle. This CDR3 comprises 16 residues. The V gene's germline CDR1 is SNHLY and CDR2 FYNNEI. Complete variable domain (other parts from reference TRBV2 and TRBJ1-4): EPEVTQTPSHQVTQMGQEVILRCVPISNHLYFYWYRQILGQKVEFLVSFYNNEISEKSEIFDDQFSVERPDGSNFTLKIRSTKLEDSAMYFCASTNRLHLTNEKLFFGSGTQLSVL.

The J gene is TRBJ2-7, the V gene TRBV29-1, with D unresolved. CDR1 SQVTM and CDR2 ANQGSEA come from the germline V gene. The V gene lost 1 base and the J gene lost 4 bases, with 11 bases spanning the gap. The CDR3 spans 13 residues. The CDR3 DNA reads TGCAGCGTTGAAGTTGGCTATAGTTACGAGCAGTACTTC. This translates into CSVEVGYSYEQYF.

The chain uses TRBV6-5 and TRBJ1-2; D gene ambiguous. Trimming cost V 2 bases and J 3 bases, with 7 bases left between them. The CDR3 loop spans 13 amino acids. CDR1 and CDR2 from the germline V gene are MNHEY and SVGAGI. CDR3 in DNA: TGTGCCAGCAGTTACGTCAGAGACTATGGCTACACCTTC. Translated: CASSYVRDYGYTF.

Regarding this clone: The same CDR3 arises from other DNA sequences in this sample as well. This chain uses TRBV5-1 with TRBJ2-2; 8 positions match TRBD1. Trimming removed 5 bases from V and 3 bases from J; junction bases left unmatched: 3. The CDR3 sequence is 14 residues long. In germline, CDR1 is SGHRS, CDR2 YFSETQ. Here the CDR3 reads CASSSQGDTGELFF. CDR3 DNA: TGCGCCAGCAGTTCACAGGGGGACACCGGGGAGCTGTTTTTT.

The chain carries TRBV5-1 and TRBJ1-2, with TRBD1 identical over 8 bases. CDR1 is SGHRS, CDR2 YFSETQ, per germline. Trimming cost V 0 bases and J 7 bases; bases outside gene matches: 5. The CDR3 is 14 residues long. For the CDR3, the DNA is TGCGCCAGCAGCTTGGCGACAGGGGTTCGTGGCTACACCTTC. It codes for CASSLATGVRGYTF.

The chain is built from TRBV11-3 and TRBJ2-2, with D possibly being TRBD2 (7 bases). Trimming took 1 base from V and 4 from J, leaving 10 bases between them. CDR1 SGHNT and CDR2 YENEEA come from the germline V gene. This CDR3 has 15 amino acids. CDR3 sequence: CASSLAGGPTGELFF. In DNA, the CDR3 is TGTGCCAGCAGCTTAGCGGGGGGCCCCACCGGGGAGCTGTTTTTT.

V gene TRBV5-1 combines with J gene TRBJ2-7; D not resolved. Trimming stripped 1 base from V and 5 bases from J, with 7 bases between. Germline CDR1 and CDR2: SGHRS and YFSETQ. The CDR3 consists of 12 residues. Written as DNA, the CDR3 is TGCGCCAGCAGCTTGTTTTCAGACGAGCAGTACTTC. Its translation is CASSLFSDEQYF.

The chain recombines TRBV19 with TRBJ2-1, with D unclear. This CDR3 comprises 13 residues. Trimming took off 5 bases at V and 6 bases at J, with 11 bases between the two ends. CDR1 and CDR2 from the germline V gene are LNHDA and SQIVND (reference sequence). CDR3 nucleotide sequence: TGTGCCAGTAGTGCCCACTGGGGCAATGAGCAGTTCTTC. Amino acid sequence: CASSAHWGNEQFF.

This clone was observed a single time. V and J are TRBV7-8 and TRBJ2-4; TRBD2 matches 13 bases. The CDR3 is 18 residues long. Trimming at V came to 5 bases and at J to 3 bases, leaving 10 bases not matched to a gene. In germline, CDR1 is SGHVS, CDR2 FQNEAQ. The CDR3 here is CASSLPRRLAGGKNIQYF. The CDR3, as DNA: TGTGCCAGCAGCCTCCCTCGCCGACTAGCGGGGGGCAAAAACATTCAGTACTTC.

This clone was recorded only once. The V and J genes are TRBV7-2 and TRBJ2-2; 8 nucleotides agree with TRBD1. In germline, CDR1 is SGHTA, CDR2 FQGNSA. The CDR3 contains 15 residues. The V segment lost 4 bases and the J segment 8 bases; nucleotides outside the gene matches: 9. The chain's CDR3 is CASSSATGVFGELFF. In DNA form, the CDR3 reads TGTGCCAGCAGCTCCGCGACAGGGGTCTTTGGGGAGCTGTTTTTT. Full variable domain (outside the CDR3, taken from reference TRBV7-2 and TRBJ2-2): GAGVSQSPSNKVTEKGKDVELRCDPISGHTALYWYRQSLGQGLEFLIYFQGNSAPDKSGLPSDRFSAERTGGSVSTLTIQRTQQEDSAVYLCASSSATGVFGELFFGEGSRLTVL.

The rearrangement links TRBV27 to TRBJ2-5; tentatively, D is TRBD2 (5 bases). The CDR3 is 15 amino acids. Trimming cost V 2 bases and J 0 bases, with 10 bases left between them. Per germline, CDR1 MNHEY and CDR2 SMNVEV (reference sequence). CDR3 sequence (DNA): TGTGCCAGCAGTTTAGCCCGGGGTAACCAAGAGACCCAGTACTTC. Translation gives CASSLARGNQETQYF.

This clone was counted between two and nine times. V is TRBV5-1 and J is TRBJ1-1; tentative D call: TRBD1 (5 bases). CDR1 is SGHRS, CDR2 YFSETQ, per germline. This CDR3 region has 14 residues. V was cut by 8 bases and J by 4 bases, with 18 bases left in between. CDR3 amino acids: CASKAGPGSTEAFF. The CDR3 nucleotides read TGCGCCAGTAAAGCGGGGCCCGGCAGCACTGAAGCTTTCTTT. Full variable domain (rest looked up from reference TRBV5-1 and TRBJ1-1): KAGVTQTPRYLIKTRGQQVTLSCSPISGHRSVSWYQQTPGQGLQFLFEYFSETQRNKGNFPGRFSGRQFSNSRSEMNVSTLELGDSALYLCASKAGPGSTEAFFGQGTRLTVV.

The V and J genes are TRBV6-1 and TRBJ1-2; D remains unclear. Germline-derived CDR1 and CDR2 are MNHNS and SASEGT. This CDR3 has 13 residues. The V and J ends lost 2 bases and 0 bases respectively, with 4 bases between them. The CDR3 DNA reads TGTGCCAGCAGTGAATACTCTAACTATGGCTACACCTTC. It yields the protein CASSEYSNYGYTF.

The chain is built from TRBV6-6 and TRBJ2-7; TRBD1 agrees at 8 bases. This CDR3 is built from 15 residues. Germline V gives CDR1 MNHNY, CDR2 SVGAGI (reference sequence). J gave up 5 bases and V 7 bases, and 13 bases lay outside the gene matches. CDR3 protein: CASTLTGDVGNEQYF. CDR3 bases: TGTGCCAGCACACTGACAGGGGACGTGGGGAACGAGCAGTACTTC.

The chain combines TRBV5-1 with TRBJ2-2; D remains unclear. This CDR3 region has 13 residues. Germline CDR1 and CDR2: SGHRS and YFSETQ. V was pared by 9 bases and J by 4 bases, with 13 bases between. CDR3 protein: CATAEVGTGELFF. CDR3 nucleotide sequence: TGCGCCACTGCCGAAGTGGGCACCGGGGAGCTGTTTTTT.

This clone was seen more than once but under ten times. The chain recombines TRBV6-1 with TRBJ1-6; D remains ambiguous. There are 15 residues in the CDR3. Between the trimmed V and J ends, which lost 7 bases and 7 bases, there was a span of 17 bases. Germline V lookup: CDR1 MNHNS, CDR2 SASEGT. CDR3 in DNA: TGTGCCAGCACCGAGTCCTGGGGAGGGAATTCACCCCTCCACTTT. Translating gives CASTESWGGNSPLHF.

In its sample, this clone was seen a few times. The chain combines TRBV19 with TRBJ2-2; D unclear. This CDR3 is built from 15 residues. Germline V CDR1 and CDR2: LNHDA, SQIVND (reference sequence). Trimming took 3 bases from V and 0 from J, leaving 8 bases between them. The CDR3 loop is CASSIQTSNTGELFF. Here the CDR3 DNA reads TGTGCCAGTAGTATCCAGACGTCGAACACCGGGGAGCTGTTTTTT.

The chain has TRBV28 and TRBJ1-4, with 8 bases aligning to TRBD1. The V gene's germline CDR1 is MDHEN and CDR2 SYDVKM. Germline trimming cut 5 bases from V and 5 bases from J; bases unmatched to any gene: 4. This CDR3 is 14 amino acids long. The chain's CDR3 is CASSAGGRNEKLFF. In DNA, the CDR3 is TGTGCCAGCAGTGCAGGGGGCAGGAATGAAAAACTGTTTTTT.

The chain is built from TRBV5-1 and TRBJ2-5, with 7 nucleotides matching TRBD1. With V trimmed by 3 bases and J by 2 bases, 7 bases remained unmatched. CDR3 length: 15 amino acids. Germline-derived CDR1 and CDR2 are SGHRS and YFSETQ. The CDR3 DNA reads as TGCGCCAGCAGCTCGACCGGGACAGCTCAAGAGACCCAGTACTTC. Translation: CASSSTGTAQETQYF.

The chain carries TRBV4-2 and TRBJ2-5; 8 positions agree with TRBD2. The CDR3 spans 15 residues. The trim removed 5 bases at V and 2 bases at J, leaving 7 bases unmatched. CDR1 and CDR2 from the germline V gene are LGHNA and YNFKEQ. This chain's CDR3 is CASSTRLAPQETQYF. CDR3 sequence (DNA): TGTGCCAGCAGCACACGACTAGCGCCTCAAGAGACCCAGTACTTC.

The chain recombines TRBV6-6 with TRBJ2-5, with TRBD1 matching over 7 bases. Trimming removed 0 bases from V and 12 bases from J; junction bases left unmatched: 7. The CDR3 is 13 amino acids. Germline values: CDR1 MNHNY, CDR2 SVGAGI (reference sequence). Written as DNA, the CDR3 is TGTGCCAGCAGTTACTCGCAGGGGGTTGAGGAGTACTTC. Residues: CASSYSQGVEEYF.